This TCR beta chain derives from a study of spatial heterogeneity in lung cancer. TCRdb fed the 5' RACE reads into MiXCR, producing one record per CDR3 protein. The sample gives some 6,900 distinct CDR3 sequences, approximately 12% of which show up once; roughly 20% is in the top ten. This clonotype was counted many times. What it binds is not known. Per germline, CDR1 MNHEY and CDR2 SVGAGI. The CDR3 has 13 residues. V gave up 6 bases and J gave up 7 bases, with 13 bases separating them. Study-wide findings and caveats: Mutation tallies in tumors tracked expanded intratumoral alpha and beta TCR counts.

The time point was: sample taken at primary tumor resection. Sequencing covered unsorted whole RNA taken from tumor, nontumor lung or frozen PBMC. The receptor comes from a male donor with early-stage non-small cell lung cancer. The rearrangement uses TRBV6-5 and TRBJ2-1, with D perhaps TRBD1 or TRBD2 (7 bases each). The sample here was lung tumor tissue, taken at surgery. The CDR3 bases are TGTGCCAGCAGCCCCAGGGGGGGGAATGAGCAGTTCTTC. This codes for CASSPRGGNEQFF.